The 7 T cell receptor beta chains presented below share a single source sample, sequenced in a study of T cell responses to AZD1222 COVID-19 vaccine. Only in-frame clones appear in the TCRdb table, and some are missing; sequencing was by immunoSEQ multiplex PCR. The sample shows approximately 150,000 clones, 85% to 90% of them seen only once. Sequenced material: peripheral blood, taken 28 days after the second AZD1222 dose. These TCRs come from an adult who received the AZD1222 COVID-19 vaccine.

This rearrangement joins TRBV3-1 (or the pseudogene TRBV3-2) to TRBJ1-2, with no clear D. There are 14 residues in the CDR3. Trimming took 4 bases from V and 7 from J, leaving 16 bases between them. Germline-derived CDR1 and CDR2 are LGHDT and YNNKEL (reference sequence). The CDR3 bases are TGTGCCAGCAGCCTTGGGAGCGCGTCGATTGGCTACACCTTC. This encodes CASSLGSASIGYTF.

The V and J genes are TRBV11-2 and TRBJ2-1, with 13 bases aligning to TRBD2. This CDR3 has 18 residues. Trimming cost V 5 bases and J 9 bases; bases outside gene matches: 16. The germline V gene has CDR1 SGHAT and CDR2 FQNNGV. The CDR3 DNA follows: TGTGCCAGCAGCCACCTGACGTCTCCGGGACTAGCGGGGTTTGAGCAGTTCTTC. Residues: CASSHLTSPGLAGFEQFF.

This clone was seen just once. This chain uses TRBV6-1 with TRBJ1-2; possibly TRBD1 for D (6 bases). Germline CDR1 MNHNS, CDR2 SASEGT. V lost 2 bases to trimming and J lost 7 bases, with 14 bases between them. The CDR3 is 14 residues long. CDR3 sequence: CASSETEQGPGYTF. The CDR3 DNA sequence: TGTGCCAGCAGTGAAACCGAACAGGGACCTGGCTACACCTTC.

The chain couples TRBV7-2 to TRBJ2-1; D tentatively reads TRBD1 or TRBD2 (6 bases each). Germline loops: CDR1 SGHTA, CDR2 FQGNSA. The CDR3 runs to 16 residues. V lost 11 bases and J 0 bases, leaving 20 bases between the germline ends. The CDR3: CAVGAGLSASYNEQFF. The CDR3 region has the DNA TGTGCCGTGGGGGCGGGGTTATCCGCCTCCTACAATGAGCAGTTCTTC.

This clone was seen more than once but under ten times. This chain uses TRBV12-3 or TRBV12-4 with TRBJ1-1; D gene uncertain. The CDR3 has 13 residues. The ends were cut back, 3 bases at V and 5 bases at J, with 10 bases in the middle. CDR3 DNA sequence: TGTGCCAGCAGTTTTCAGGTCAGGACTGAAGCTTTCTTT. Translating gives CASSFQVRTEAFF.

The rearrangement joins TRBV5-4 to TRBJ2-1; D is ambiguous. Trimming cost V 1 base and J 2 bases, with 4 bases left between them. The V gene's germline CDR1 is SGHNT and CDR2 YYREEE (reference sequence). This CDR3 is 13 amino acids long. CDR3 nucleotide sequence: TGTGCCAGCAGCTTGCCCACCTACAATGAGCAGTTCTTC. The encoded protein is CASSLPTYNEQFF.

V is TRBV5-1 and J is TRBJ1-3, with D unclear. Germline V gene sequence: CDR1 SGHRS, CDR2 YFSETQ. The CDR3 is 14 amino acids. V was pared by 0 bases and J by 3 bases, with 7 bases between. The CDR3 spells CASSLAGVGNTIYF. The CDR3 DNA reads TGCGCCAGCAGCTTGGCGGGAGTTGGAAACACCATATATTTT. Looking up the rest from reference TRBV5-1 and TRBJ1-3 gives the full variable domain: KAGVTQTPRYLIKTRGQQVTLSCSPISGHRSVSWYQQTPGQGLQFLFEYFSETQRNKGNFPGRFSGRQFSNSRSEMNVSTLELGDSALYLCASSLAGVGNTIYFGEGSWLTVV.